The rows below give T cell receptor beta chains drawn from one sample of a study of OX40 agonist ivuxolimab in advanced cancers. The assay was immunoSEQ multiplex PCR, and TCRdb's table has in-frame clones only and misses some. The sample has tens of thousands of clones, approximately 94% seen once. The source was CD4+ or CD8+ T cells sorted from blood, collected in a trial of the OX40 agonist ivuxolimab. These receptors were obtained from an adult with an advanced solid tumor such as melanoma, head and neck, liver or kidney cancer. Both conserved end residues are part of each CDR3. The D gene is left open where the match is weak. Expanded clones are given a class, and other clones once, few, many or no size at all.

V,size,J,length,D,DNA,CDR3
TRBV28,NA,TRBJ2-7,14,TRBD2,TGTGCCAGCAGTTCGGGACTAGCGGACTACGAGCAGTACTTC,CASSSGLADYEQYF
TRBV4-1,few,TRBJ2-1,13,NA,TGCGCCAGCAGCCAAGGGTGGGGCAATGAGCAGTTCTTC,CASSQGWGNEQFF
TRBV6-5,NA,TRBJ2-7,15,NA,TGTGCCAGCAGTTACTCAAGCGGTTACTACTACGAGCAGTACTTC,CASSYSSGYYYEQYF
TRBV19,NA,TRBJ2-1,15,TRBD1,TGTGCCAGTAGTATAATGGGACAGGGGATCAATGAGCAGTTCTTC,CASSIMGQGINEQFF
TRBV28,NA,TRBJ2-4,17,TRBD1,TGTGCCAGCAGCCCCCGAGGACAGGGGTGGACCAAAAACATTCAGTACTTC,CASSPRGQGWTKNIQYF
TRBV11-2,NA,TRBJ1-1,13,NA,TGTGCCAGCAGCGCCTATGGAAGGGCCGAAGCTTTCTTT,CASSAYGRAEAFF
TRBV5-8,NA,TRBJ1-1,17,NA,TGTGCCAGCACCGCCCCCAGTAAAACAGCGGGGGAGCCGGAAGCTTTCTTT,CASTAPSKTAGEPEAFF
TRBV9,few,TRBJ1-5,15,NA,TGTGCCAGCAGCCTACTCCCTGATAGCAATCAGCCCCAGCATTTT,CASSLLPDSNQPQHF
TRBV7-7,NA,TRBJ2-3,15,NA,TGTGCTAGCAGCTTGGTTGGAGGGCCCTCAGATACGCAGTATTTT,CASSLVGGPSDTQYF
TRBV10-2,NA,TRBJ2-7,11,NA,TGCGCCAGCACCTTGGGAAGCGAGCAGTACTTC,CASTLGSEQYF
TRBV6-5,NA,TRBJ2-3,14,NA,TGTGCCAGCAGTTACTCGCGAAGCACAGATACGCAGTATTTT,CASSYSRSTDTQYF
TRBV10-3,NA,TRBJ1-1,15,TRBD1,TGTGCCATCAGTGAGTCGGGACAGGGGCTAACTGAAGCTTTCTTT,CAISESGQGLTEAFF
TRBV7-9,NA,TRBJ2-5,16,NA,TGTGCCAGCAGCTTACCCCGGGACGGAGACCAAGAGACCCAGTACTTC,CASSLPRDGDQETQYF
TRBV19,NA,TRBJ2-5,15,NA,TGTGCCAGTAGTATTATCCTGACAGGCGGAGAGACCCAGTACTTC,CASSIILTGGETQYF
TRBV27,medium-sized,TRBJ1-2,17,NA,TGTGCCAGCAGTTTATCCCCACAGGGAGAGGTAGACTATGGCTACACCTTC,CASSLSPQGEVDYGYTF
TRBV6-5,NA,TRBJ2-3,15,TRBD1,TGTGCCAGCAGTTACGAAAACAGGGGGTCAGATACGCAGTATTTT,CASSYENRGSDTQYF
TRBV28,NA,TRBJ2-3,14,NA,TGTGCCACCTTGGAACTAGGGATCACAGATACGCAGTATTTT,CATLELGITDTQYF
TRBV7-8,NA,TRBJ2-1,13,NA,TGTGCCAGCAGCCGGAGACAAGACCATGAGCAGTTCTTC,CASSRRQDHEQFF
TRBV30,NA,TRBJ2-3,12,NA,TGTGCCTGGGGCAGAAGCACAGATACGCAGTATTTT,CAWGRSTDTQYF
TRBV5-4,NA,TRBJ1-1,15,NA,TGTGCCAGCAGCCAGGCCTCTCAAGTGAACACTGAAGCTTTCTTT,CASSQASQVNTEAFF
TRBV28,NA,TRBJ2-7,13,NA,TGTGCCAGCAGTTTCCATAGCTCCTACGAGCAGTACTTC,CASSFHSSYEQYF
TRBV15,NA,TRBJ2-1,18,NA,TGTGCCACCAGCTTATCCCCTTCTCCCCTTTGGTCCTACAATGAGCAGTTCTTC,CATSLSPSPLWSYNEQFF
TRBV29-1,NA,TRBJ2-2,12,NA,TGCAGCGTTGGGGGGATAACCGGGGAGCTGTTTTTT,CSVGGITGELFF
TRBV7-6,NA,TRBJ2-7,15,NA,TGTGCCAGCAGCCCCACCGGGACACCGTCCTACGAGCAGTACTTC,CASSPTGTPSYEQYF
TRBV28,NA,TRBJ1-4,16,NA,TGTGCCAGCAGTCCACCCGGGGGCTACATTAATGAAAAACTGTTTTTT,CASSPPGGYINEKLFF
TRBV11-2,NA,TRBJ2-5,16,TRBD2,TGTGCCAGCAGCTTAGCGACTAGCGGACGGGAGGAGACCCAGTACTTC,CASSLATSGREETQYF
TRBV11-3,NA,TRBJ2-1,15,TRBD1,TGTGCCAGCAACTTAGTGGGACAGCCCGACAATGAGCAGTTCTTC,CASNLVGQPDNEQFF
TRBV4-1,NA,TRBJ1-6,13,NA,TGCGCCAGCAGCCAGCAGCCGGGATCACCCCTCCACTTT,CASSQQPGSPLHF
TRBV6-5,NA,TRBJ2-7,16,TRBD1,TGTGCCAGCAGTTACTTTGCCGGGACAGGGGGCGGCGAGCAGTACTTC,CASSYFAGTGGGEQYF
TRBV5-1,NA,TRBJ2-1,19,NA,TGCGCCAGCAGCGCCCGGACAGAACTAGTCGTTAGCTCCTACAATGAGCAGTTCTTC,CASSARTELVVSSYNEQFF
TRBV7-9,NA,TRBJ2-3,17,TRBD2,TGTGCCAGCAGCTGGGAAGTAGCGGGAGGGCCAACAGATACGCAGTATTTT,CASSWEVAGGPTDTQYF
TRBV12-5,NA,TRBJ1-1,16,NA,TGTGCTAGTGGTTTGGTACCGAGCCTTTGGGACACTGAAGCTTTCTTT,CASGLVPSLWDTEAFF
TRBV28,NA,TRBJ2-1,18,TRBD2,TGTGCCAGCAGTTTATTTCTCCCCCTAGCGGGAGGTCGTTATGAGCAGTTCTTC,CASSLFLPLAGGRYEQFF
TRBV7-6,NA,TRBJ2-1,14,TRBD2,TGTGCCAGCAGCTTAATAGCGGGAGGGCCTGAGCAGTTCTTC,CASSLIAGGPEQFF